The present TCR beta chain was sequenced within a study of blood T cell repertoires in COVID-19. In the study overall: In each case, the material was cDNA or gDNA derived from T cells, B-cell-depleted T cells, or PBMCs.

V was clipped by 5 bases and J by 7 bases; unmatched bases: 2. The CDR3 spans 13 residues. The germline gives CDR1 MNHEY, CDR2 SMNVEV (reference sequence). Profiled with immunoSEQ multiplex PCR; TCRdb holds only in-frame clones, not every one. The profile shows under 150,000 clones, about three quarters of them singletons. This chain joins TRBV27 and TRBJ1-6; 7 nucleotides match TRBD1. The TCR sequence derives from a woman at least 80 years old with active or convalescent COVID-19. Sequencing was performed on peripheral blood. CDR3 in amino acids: CASSGTANSPLHF. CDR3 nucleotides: TGTGCCAGCAGTGGGACAGCAAATTCACCCCTCCACTTT.